The 22 T cell receptor beta chains in this list originate from one sample, sequenced in a study of T-cell reconstitution after alpha-beta-depleted transplantation in children. As it was prepared, the TCRbeta library received unique molecular identifiers. MiXCR, applied by TCRdb to the PCR reads, yields one record per CDR3 protein. The sample comprises almost 400,000 distinct CDR3 sequences, roughly 20% of which are singletons, and around 4% rests with the top ten. The sample in question was PBMCs from the stem cell graft donor, obtained from the stem cell graft. The receptors were sampled from a human donor who donated a stem cell graft to a child with acute myeloid leukemia.

The chain carries TRBV5-1 and TRBJ1-1, with D perhaps TRBD1 (6 bases). CDR1 SGHRS and CDR2 YFSETQ come from the germline V gene. The CDR3 length is 14 residues. V was cut by 4 bases and J by 7 bases, with 17 bases left in between. CDR3 bases: TGCGCCAGCAGCCCCCGAAATACAGGGCATGAAGCTTTCTTT. Its protein is CASSPRNTGHEAFF.

This clonotype was counted ten times or more. The chain employs TRBV9 and TRBJ2-3; D is possibly TRBD1 (6 bases). The length of the CDR3 is 16 residues. CDR1 SGDLS and CDR2 YYNGEE come from the germline V gene. Trimming took off 3 bases at V and 0 bases at J, with 14 bases between the two ends. CDR3 sequence (DNA): TGTGCCAGCAGCGGTGGGACAACTCCTAGCACAGATACGCAGTATTTT. The encoded protein is CASSGGTTPSTDTQYF.

This clonotype was counted a few times. The CDR3 protein is CASSLDVVEQYF. As DNA, the CDR3 is TGTGCCAGCAGTTTAGACGTAGTCGAGCAGTACTTC. The chain has TRBV28 and TRBJ2-7; unclear D gene. The CDR3 totals 12 residues. Trimming shortened V by 2 bases and J by 6 bases, and 8 bases separated the two germline ends. Germline V gives CDR1 MDHEN, CDR2 SYDVKM.

There are many counts of this clonotype. The chain joins TRBV7-2 to TRBJ1-5; D is undetermined. V was cut by 6 bases and J by 3 bases, with 12 bases left in between. The germline V gene encodes CDR1 SGHTA and CDR2 FQGNSA. The CDR3 extends over 14 amino acids. DNA for the CDR3: TGTGCCAGCAGTGCTATTTTGGACAATCAGCCCCAGCATTTT. Translating it yields CASSAILDNQPQHF. Looking up the rest from reference TRBV7-2 and TRBJ1-5 gives the full variable domain: GAGVSQSPSNKVTEKGKDVELRCDPISGHTALYWYRQSLGQGLEFLIYFQGNSAPDKSGLPSDRFSAERTGGSVSTLTIQRTQQEDSAVYLCASSAILDNQPQHFGDGTRLSIL.

In its sample, this clonotype was seen a few times. The chain links TRBV28 to TRBJ1-1; 7 bases are shared with TRBD1. Germline CDR1 is MDHEN and CDR2 is SYDVKM. The ends lost 5 bases at V and 7 bases at J; junction bases unmatched: 7. The CDR3 extends over 13 amino acids. The CDR3, as DNA: TGTGCCAGCAGTCGGCCGACAGGGTTTGAAGCTTTCTTT. Residues: CASSRPTGFEAFF.

This clonotype turned up a few times. Here the CDR3 DNA reads TGTGCCAGCAGCTTGGTACTAGCGGCCGAGCAGTACTTC. Translating gives CASSLVLAAEQYF. The rearrangement links TRBV7-9 to TRBJ2-7; TRBD2 matches at 8 bases. CDR3 length: 13 residues. With V trimmed by 3 bases and J by 6 bases, 4 bases remained unmatched. The germline V gene encodes CDR1 SEHNR and CDR2 FQNEAQ (reference sequence). Using reference TRBV7-9 and TRBJ2-7 for the parts outside the CDR3, the full variable domain is DTGVSQNPRHKITKRGQNVTFRCDPISEHNRLYWYRQTLGQGPEFLTYFQNEAQLEKSRLLSDRFSAERPKGSFSTLEIQRTEQGDSAMYLCASSLVLAAEQYFGPGTRLTVT.

In its sample, this clonotype was seen many times. This chain uses TRBV29-1 with TRBJ2-7, with D possibly matching TRBD1 (6 bases). CDR1 and CDR2 from the germline V gene are SQVTM and ANQGSEA. The CDR3 is 11 amino acids. V was pared by 6 bases and J by 2 bases, with 8 bases between. The CDR3 DNA follows: TGCAGCGTAGGGACACCCTACGAGCAGTACTTC. Its translation: CSVGTPYEQYF.

The table lists this clonotype with a few counts. The chain combines TRBV12-5 with TRBJ2-1; 11 bases are shared with TRBD2. The CDR3 covers 18 residues. Unmatched junction bases numbered 14, after V lost 5 bases and J lost 5 bases. The germline V gene encodes CDR1 LGHNT and CDR2 FRNRAP. This chain's CDR3 is CASGPRGTSGGDHNEQFF. The CDR3 coding sequence is TGTGCTAGTGGTCCGCGCGGGACTAGCGGAGGGGATCACAATGAGCAGTTCTTC. Based on the CDR3 plus reference TRBV12-5 and TRBJ2-1, the full variable domain is DARVTQTPRHKVTEMGQEVTMRCQPILGHNTVFWYRQTMMQGLELLAYFRNRAPLDDSGMPKDRFSAEMPDATLATLKIQPSEPRDSAVYFCASGPRGTSGGDHNEQFFGPGTRLTVL.

This chain connects TRBV5-1 to TRBJ2-1; possibly TRBD1 for D (6 bases). V gave up 4 bases and J gave up 9 bases, with 8 bases separating them. The CDR3 covers 11 residues. Looked up from germline, CDR1 is SGHRS and CDR2 is YFSETQ. The CDR3 bases are TGCGCCAGCAGCCCGGACAGTGAGCAGTTCTTC. Translated: CASSPDSEQFF.

The rearrangement joins TRBV29-1 to TRBJ2-5, with TRBD1 matching over 9 bases. This CDR3 has 12 residues. Germline values: CDR1 SQVTM, CDR2 ANQGSEA. Trimming at V came to 7 bases and at J to 2 bases, leaving 2 bases not matched to a gene. CDR3 in amino acids: CSDRGPQETQYF. In nucleotides, the CDR3 is TGCAGCGACAGGGGGCCTCAAGAGACCCAGTACTTC.

This clonotype was recorded a few times. This chain joins TRBV7-2 and TRBJ2-3; D unclear. Trimming shortened V by 3 bases and J by 4 bases, and 11 bases separated the two germline ends. This CDR3 has 14 residues. Germline V gene data show CDR1 as SGHTA and CDR2 as FQGNSA. The CDR3 here is CASSFRRVADTQYF. Written as DNA, the CDR3 is TGTGCCAGCAGCTTTCGAAGGGTGGCAGATACGCAGTATTTT.

This clonotype was counted many times. The V and J genes are TRBV4-1 and TRBJ2-5, with D perhaps TRBD2 (7 bases). Deletions cut 2 bases from V and 5 bases from J, with 18 bases between. Per germline, CDR1 MGHRA and CDR2 YSYEKL. The CDR3 covers 16 residues. The CDR3 spells CASSQSAGGPGETQYF. CDR3 nucleotide sequence: TGCGCCAGCAGCCAATCAGCCGGGGGGCCCGGGGAGACCCAGTACTTC.

In this sample, this clonotype turned up a few times. The chain links TRBV12-3 or TRBV12-4 to TRBJ2-7; 7 nucleotides line up with TRBD2. This CDR3 spans 14 amino acids. V lost 7 bases and J lost 6; bases outside the gene matches: 12. The CDR3 nucleotides read TGTGCCAGCACCCTGGGAGGCGGGAGTCTCGAGCAGTACTTC. This sequence encodes CASTLGGGSLEQYF.

This clonotype was recorded a few times. The J gene is TRBJ2-3, the V gene TRBV7-2; D may be TRBD2 (5 bases). V gave up 3 bases and J gave up 6 bases, with 22 bases separating them. CDR1 is SGHTA, CDR2 FQGNSA, per germline. There are 17 residues in the CDR3. The CDR3 DNA sequence: TGTGCCAGCAGCTTGACTGGGCTAGCTCTAGTCCCGGATACGCAGTATTTT. Translation: CASSLTGLALVPDTQYF.

The CDR3 coding sequence is TGTGCCAGCAGTTCTGGTAAAGACGGCCCTGTTGAGCAGTTCTTC. Protein product: CASSSGKDGPVEQFF. The chain employs TRBV12-3 or TRBV12-4 and TRBJ2-1; no reliable D call. The CDR3 spans 15 residues. V was cut by 4 bases and J by 9 bases, with 19 bases left in between.

This clonotype was counted a few times. The J gene is TRBJ2-2, the V gene TRBV7-9; no reliable D call. Germline V gene data show CDR1 as SEHNR and CDR2 as FQNEAQ (reference sequence). The CDR3 spans 13 residues. V was pared by 4 bases and J by 4 bases, with 7 bases between. The CDR3 here is CASSYSFTGELFF. The CDR3 DNA is TGTGCCAGCAGCTATTCGTTCACCGGGGAGCTGTTTTTT.

This clonotype was seen ten or more times. This chain joins TRBV20-1 and TRBJ2-3; 7 nucleotides align to TRBD2. V trimming: 4 bases; J trimming: 3 bases; junction bases outside the gene matches: 7. The CDR3 loop spans 14 amino acids. In germline, CDR1 is DFQATT, CDR2 SNEGSKA (reference sequence). The CDR3 DNA reads TGCAGTGCTACCCCCGCGGGAGTAACAGATACGCAGTATTTT. Protein: CSATPAGVTDTQYF.

The rearrangement joins TRBV24-1 to TRBJ2-1; D may be TRBD1 (6 bases). The germline gives CDR1 KGHDR, CDR2 SFDVKD. The V end was cut by 4 bases, the J end by 0 bases, with 15 bases between. This CDR3 comprises 17 residues. CDR3: CATSDRETGSSYNEQFF. CDR3 sequence (DNA): TGTGCCACCAGTGACCGAGAAACAGGGAGCTCCTACAATGAGCAGTTCTTC.

This clonotype was found many times. This chain joins TRBV10-3 and TRBJ2-2, with D perhaps matching TRBD1 (6 bases). CDR3 length: 18 residues. CDR1 is ENHRY and CDR2 is SYGVKD in the germline V gene. The germline V and J ends were trimmed by 5 bases and 1 base, with 20 bases remaining between them. CDR3 protein: CAISWTAQSSRNTGELFF. Written as DNA, the CDR3 is TGTGCCATCAGTTGGACAGCACAATCTTCCAGGAACACCGGGGAGCTGTTTTTT.

The chain joins TRBV24-1 to TRBJ2-3; D is ambiguous. The CDR3 consists of 11 residues. CDR1 and CDR2 (germline): KGHDR, SFDVKD. Between the trimmed V and J ends, which lost 9 bases and 5 bases, there was a span of 8 bases. This chain's CDR3 is CATHRGDTQYF. In DNA form, the CDR3 reads TGTGCCACCCACCGCGGAGATACGCAGTATTTT.

This rearrangement joins TRBV4-2 to TRBJ2-2; D call uncertain. This CDR3 region has 12 residues. Looked up from germline, CDR1 is LGHNA and CDR2 is YNFKEQ. The V and J ends lost 3 bases and 6 bases respectively, with 5 bases between them. In DNA form, the CDR3 reads TGTGCCAGCAGCCATTTACCCGGGGAGCTGTTTTTT. This codes for CASSHLPGELFF.

The V gene is TRBV29-1, the J gene TRBJ2-7; perhaps TRBD1 as D (6 bases). Germline V gives CDR1 SQVTM, CDR2 ANQGSEA. This CDR3 contains 12 residues. V was clipped by 6 bases and J by 4 bases, with 13 bases between them. This chain's CDR3 is CSVTRDTYEQYF. In DNA form, the CDR3 reads TGCAGCGTAACCAGGGACACGTACGAGCAGTACTTC.